The 6 T cell receptor beta chains reported below all come from one sample, sequenced in a study of shared clonotypes between healthy human individuals. Here immunoSEQ multiplex PCR was the method, and the copy in TCRdb shows in-frame clones only, minus some. The sample contains 2 million to 3 million clones, approximately 93% of which appear only once. The sequencing input was naive CD4+ T cells from PBMCs. Subset reported: CD45RA+ positively selected. The receptors were gathered from a man aged 18 to 29 in good health. Some clones in this sample may be carry-over from other donors' samples.

V is TRBV27 and J is TRBJ2-1; D gene ambiguous. The V and J ends lost 7 bases and 10 bases respectively, with 11 bases between them. Germline CDR1 is MNHEY and CDR2 is SMNVEV (reference sequence). This CDR3 has 11 amino acids. The CDR3 region is CASISLREQFF. As DNA, the CDR3 is TGTGCCAGCATCTCCCTTAGAGAGCAGTTCTTC.

The genes are TRBV2 and TRBJ2-1; D remains unclear. CDR3 length equals 13 residues. Trimming left V 3 bases short and J 12 bases short, with 15 bases between. The germline CDR1 and CDR2 sequences are SNHLY and FYNNEI. The CDR3 DNA follows: TGTGCCAGCAGTGAGGGGTTTATCTCACCGCAGTTCTTC. Protein: CASSEGFISPQFF.

This CDR3 reads CASTPSGSSNYEQYF. The CDR3 coding sequence is TGCGCCAGCACCCCTAGCGGGAGCTCGAACTACGAGCAGTACTTC. The V gene is TRBV5-1, the J gene TRBJ2-7, with 10 bases aligning to TRBD2. The CDR3 sequence is 15 residues long. V shed 6 bases and J 3 bases; nucleotides not matched to a gene: 9. CDR1 is SGHRS, CDR2 YFSETQ, per germline.

The CDR3: CASSALGVSTGELFF. The CDR3 coding sequence is TGTGCCAGCAGTGCCCTAGGCGTTAGCACCGGGGAGCTGTTTTTT. The V call is TRBV25-1, the J call TRBJ2-2; D remains unclear. CDR1 is MGHDK and CDR2 is SYGVNS in the germline V gene. The CDR3 is made up of 15 amino acids. Trimming took off 4 bases at V and 4 bases at J, with 13 bases between the two ends.

This chain connects TRBV2 to TRBJ2-5; 13 nucleotides match TRBD2. V dropped 3 bases and J dropped 4; count of bases not matched to a gene: 8. The CDR3 is 17 amino acids. Per germline, CDR1 SNHLY and CDR2 FYNNEI. The CDR3 protein is CASSDTSGRVGGETQYF. The DNA for the CDR3 is TGTGCCAGCAGTGATACTAGCGGGAGGGTAGGAGGAGAGACCCAGTACTTC. Looking up the rest from reference TRBV2 and TRBJ2-5 gives the full variable domain: EPEVTQTPSHQVTQMGQEVILRCVPISNHLYFYWYRQILGQKVEFLVSFYNNEISEKSEIFDDQFSVERPDGSNFTLKIRSTKLEDSAMYFCASSDTSGRVGGETQYFGPGTRLLVL.

This chain links TRBV28 with TRBJ2-2; TRBD1 agrees at 7 bases. The CDR3 totals 16 residues. The germline CDR1 and CDR2 sequences are MDHEN and SYDVKM. Trimming cost V 4 bases and J 1 base; bases outside gene matches: 6. The CDR3 bases are TGTGCCAGCAGTTCGATACAGGGGTGGAACACCGGGGAGCTGTTTTTT. Translation gives CASSSIQGWNTGELFF.